This T cell receptor beta chain was sequenced during a study of shared clonotypes between healthy human individuals. Study-level background: CD4 naive and CD4 memory each took three plates per donor, while CD8 naive took two and CD8 memory one.

Clones were sequenced by immunoSEQ multiplex PCR, and TCRdb holds only the in-frame ones, with some missing. The data hold around 2.3 million clones, with 95% observed a single time. Only one count was recorded for this clone. The antigen is undetermined. Different DNA sequences within this sample yield the same CDR3. V gave up 2 bases and J gave up 5 bases, with 7 bases separating them. Per the germline V gene, CDR1 is MNHEY and CDR2 is SMNVEV (reference sequence). The CDR3 loop spans 13 amino acids. Whole-study results and caveats: Rarefaction showed sorted-subset sequencing was incomplete despite large depth.

This TCR was recovered from a young man in good health. The chain employs TRBV27 and TRBJ1-5, with D tentatively TRBD1 (5 bases). Material for sequencing was naive CD4+ T cells sorted from blood. The sample's subset: CD45RA+ positively selected. In DNA form, the CDR3 reads TGTGCCAGCAGTTTACAGGGCGATCAGCCCCAGCATTTT. This sequence encodes CASSLQGDQPQHF.